The sequence of this T cell receptor (beta chain) was determined in a study of early T cells in non-severe SARS-CoV-2 infection. There are many counts of this clonotype. Looked up from germline, CDR1 is DFQATT and CDR2 is SNEGSKA (reference sequence). This CDR3 is 11 amino acids long. Trimming took 0 bases from V and 7 from J, leaving 6 bases between them. One entry per CDR3 protein results from TCRdb running MiXCR on the 5' RACE reads. In the table there are some 30,000 distinct CDR3 sequences, approximately 6% of which are singletons. This sequence originates from an adult who was a healthcare worker with PCR-confirmed SARS-CoV-2 infection or an uninfected control (not recorded which). Sequencing used whole blood. The chain joins TRBV20-1 to TRBJ1-2, with D unresolved. This CDR3 is CSARDRRGYTF. The CDR3 coding sequence is TGCAGTGCTAGAGATCGGCGTGGCTACACCTTC.